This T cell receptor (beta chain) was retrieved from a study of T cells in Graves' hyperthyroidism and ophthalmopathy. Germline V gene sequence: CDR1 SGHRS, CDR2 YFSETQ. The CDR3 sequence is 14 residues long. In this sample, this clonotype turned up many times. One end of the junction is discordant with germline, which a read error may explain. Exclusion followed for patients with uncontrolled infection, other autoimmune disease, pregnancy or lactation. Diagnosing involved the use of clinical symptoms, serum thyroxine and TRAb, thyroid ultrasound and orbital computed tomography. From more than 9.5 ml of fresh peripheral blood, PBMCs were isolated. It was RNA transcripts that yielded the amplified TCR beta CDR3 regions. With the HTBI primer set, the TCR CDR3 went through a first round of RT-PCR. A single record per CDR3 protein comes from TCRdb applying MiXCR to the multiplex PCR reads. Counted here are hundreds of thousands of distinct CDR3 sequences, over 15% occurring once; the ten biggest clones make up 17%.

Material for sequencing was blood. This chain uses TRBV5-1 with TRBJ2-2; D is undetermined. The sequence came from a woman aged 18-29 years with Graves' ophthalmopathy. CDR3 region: CASSLGVNTGELFF. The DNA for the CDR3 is TGTGCCAGCAGTTTAGGAGTTAACACCGGGGAGCTGTTTTTT.